The TCR beta chain under discussion was sequenced for a study of graft-versus-host responses after intestinal transplantation. Clones were sequenced by immunoSEQ multiplex PCR, and TCRdb holds only the in-frame ones, with some missing. Of approximately 19,000 clones listed, approximately 40% were seen once; the top ten hold around 1%. The V gene lost 5 bases and the J gene lost 2 bases, with 13 bases spanning the gap. Germline CDR1 is SGHAT and CDR2 is FQNNGV. There are 15 residues in the CDR3. In its sample, this clone was seen a few times. The chain couples TRBV11-2 to TRBJ2-1; weak D call: TRBD2 (5 bases). Sample: alloreactive CD4+ T cells from a mixed lymphocyte reaction culture, taken before intestinal transplant. Subset defined: CFSE-low proliferating T cells sorted from roughly six-day pre-transplant mixed lymphocyte reaction (GvH or HvG direction). This receptor was identified in a human patient who received an intestinal transplant. This CDR3 is CASSLAVGTYNEQFF. The CDR3 coding sequence is TGTGCCAGCAGCCTAGCTGTTGGGACCTACAATGAGCAGTTCTTC.